This T cell receptor (beta chain) was recovered during a study of blood T cell repertoires in COVID-19 (dated by TCRdb to 2018 to 2020). A note on the overall study: Samples covering the acute and convalescent phases of COVID-19 were provided by collaborators in the United States, Italy and Spain. Samples came from the ongoing ImmuneRACE study (first 160 participants) plus 1,254 subjects from 6 global collaborators. The repertoires were released in a freely available public database meant as a resource for research on the immune response to SARS-CoV-2. Sample metadata almost always included a de-identified subject ID, COVID-19 status, age in years and sex. The material from the prospective study consisted of cDNA or gDNA derived from T cells, B-cell-depleted T cells, or PBMCs. Subjects who had been exposed to COVID-19, were actively infected with it, or had recovered from it provided the deeply sampled blood TCRbeta repertoires that made up the dataset. Where HLA class I and class II types were available, the types were taken from metadata supplied by the sample provider, not from assay-based typing. The paper's findings and limits, for the study overall: The amount of clinical and demographic metadata varied by source and participant and was provided uncurated.

Only one count was recorded for this clone. Its cognate antigen has yet to be identified. Within one base of it there is no much larger clone, and no base qualities were kept. TCRbeta CDR3 regions were amplified from genomic DNA by means of the immunoSEQ Assay, a bias-controlled multiplex PCR. The authors' analysis ran thus. Nucleated cell counts per sample were estimated from amplification of reference gene primers within the assay. Sequence reads were collapsed and filtered to measure the absolute abundance of every unique TCRbeta CDR3 rearrangement. For each sample, productive Simpson clonality was calculated as the square root of Simpson's diversity index across productive rearrangements. Not all clones reach the TCRdb copy of this immuneACCESS table, which keeps in-frame sequences only. Checked studies attribute under half of the gap to unresolved V genes and leave the rest unexplained. The V and J calls and the clone size are those of that table, but D and trimming were determined from the DNA. The sample table contains under 250,000 clones; only one count was recorded for around four fifths of them. The ten biggest clones cover approximately 4% of the sample.

Participants in the prospective study were aged roughly 18 to 100 years, lived in over 20 United States geographic areas, and enrolled through a virtual design. Cohort assignment in the prospective study relied on participant-reported clinical history from a screening survey and a study questionnaire. A participant counted as exposed if, within 2 weeks of entering the study, that participant had been in contact with someone who had a PCR-confirmed or clinician-diagnosed COVID-19 case. In the prospective study, mobile phlebotomists collected whole blood, serum and a nasopharyngeal or oropharyngeal swab from each participant. Additional blood draws and questionnaires over an approximately two-month period could optionally be provided by prospective study participants. Before DNA extraction, blood samples from the prospective study were shipped at room temperature or frozen. The germline V end is reduced by 2 bases and the J end by 5 bases; junction bases left unmatched: 12. The CDR3 spans 17 residues, from the cysteine through the phenylalanine. Only CDR3 DNA is held: 51 bases, read in frame from base 1. From the germline V gene, CDR1 is KGHSH and CDR2 is LQKENI.

Source material: PBMCs or T cells enriched from blood (not recorded which). The sequence was obtained from a woman in her 40s who had been exposed to COVID-19. Recombination linked TRBV18 to TRBJ1-2; 9 middle bases align to TRBD1. The CDR3 in this case is CASSPAPEVGTGYGYTF. The nucleotide sequence is given as TGTGCCAGCTCACCAGCGCCTGAGGTGGGGACAGGGTATGGCTACACCTTC.